Shown below are 5 T cell receptor beta chains from a single sample sequenced in a study of T cell responses to AZD1222 COVID-19 vaccine. Some clones are missing from TCRdb's copy, which holds only in-frame ones; the method was immunoSEQ multiplex PCR. The sample includes tens of thousands of clones, about 90% seen only once; the top ten take 6.9%. Here the sequenced sample was peripheral blood, taken 28 days after the second AZD1222 dose. These receptors originate from an adult who received the AZD1222 COVID-19 vaccine.

This chain uses TRBV11-2 with TRBJ2-7; TRBD1 might be the D (6 bases). Trimming pared 4 bases from V and 0 bases from J, leaving 16 bases between. The CDR3 sequence is 16 residues long. Germline V gives CDR1 SGHAT, CDR2 FQNNGV. The CDR3 region has the DNA TGTGCCAGCAGCTCCACGGACAGTGCCCCCTCCTACGAGCAGTACTTC. It yields the protein CASSSTDSAPSYEQYF.

The rearrangement joins TRBV7-9 to TRBJ1-5; D might be TRBD1 (6 bases). V lost 3 bases and J lost 3, with 12 bases in between. The CDR3 has 15 residues. The germline CDR1 and CDR2 sequences are SEHNR and FQNEAQ (reference sequence). The CDR3 sequence is CASSLVQGPNQPQHF. The CDR3 nucleotides read TGTGCCAGCAGCTTGGTCCAGGGGCCCAATCAGCCCCAGCATTTT.

V is TRBV5-6 and J is TRBJ2-7; 8 positions match TRBD2. V shed 4 bases and J 0 bases; nucleotides not matched to a gene: 9. This CDR3 region has 16 residues. CDR1 and CDR2 from the germline V gene are SGHDT and YYEEEE. CDR3 amino acids: CASSDPGGALSYEQYF. CDR3 DNA: TGTGCCAGCAGCGACCCCGGGGGGGCCCTCTCCTACGAGCAGTACTTC.

J is TRBJ2-3 and V is TRBV7-2; 7 bases match TRBD2. V shed 7 bases and J 0 bases; nucleotides not matched to a gene: 7. The germline V gene has CDR1 SGHTA and CDR2 FQGNSA. The CDR3 runs 15 residues. In DNA, the CDR3 is TGTGCCAGCAAGATACTAGCGTTAAGCACAGATACGCAGTATTTT. Translation gives CASKILALSTDTQYF. Looking up the rest from reference TRBV7-2 and TRBJ2-3 gives the full variable domain: GAGVSQSPSNKVTEKGKDVELRCDPISGHTALYWYRQSLGQGLEFLIYFQGNSAPDKSGLPSDRFSAERTGGSVSTLTIQRTQQEDSAVYLCASKILALSTDTQYFGPGTRLTVL.

With respect to this clone: The sample carries other DNA sequences with the same CDR3. The rearrangement joins TRBV7-2 to TRBJ2-5; weak D call: TRBD2 (6 bases). With 0 bases removed from V and 4 bases from J, the gap between germline ends came to 9 bases. CDR1 and CDR2 from the germline V gene are SGHTA and FQGNSA. The CDR3 contains 14 residues. The CDR3 DNA reads TGTGCCAGCAGCTTAGCGGGAGGAGGAGAGACCCAGTACTTC. It is translated as CASSLAGGGETQYF.